This T cell receptor (beta chain) derives from a study of beta chain features in type 1 diabetes. Study details: Examined across all samples were roughly 110,000,000 sorted cells.

Central memory, naive, regulatory and stem cell-like memory CD4+ cells were sorted by CD45RO/CCR7/CD25/CD127/CD95/CD27. Investigators reverse transcribed all isolated RNA, so they sequenced expressed TCRB transcripts. Only in-frame clones appear in the TCRdb table, and some are missing; sequencing was by immunoSEQ multiplex PCR. The data contain more than 300,000 clones, approximately 8.2% of them singletons. Trimming at V came to 1 base and at J to 5 bases, leaving 6 bases not matched to a gene. The CDR3 loop spans 15 amino acids. Germline V lookup: CDR1 SGHRS, CDR2 YFSETQ. This clone was observed a handful of times.

Material for sequencing was central memory CD4+ T cells from blood. The chain combines TRBV5-1 with TRBJ2-5; 9 bases agree with TRBD1. The receptor comes from a young woman in good health. The CDR3 DNA reads TGCGCCAGCAGCTTGCCGGGACAGGGTTGGGAGACCCAGTACTTC. This sequence encodes CASSLPGQGWETQYF.